Detailed here is one T cell receptor (beta chain). This sample stems from a study of technical replicates of blood from a few donors. Produced via immunoSEQ multiplex PCR; TCRdb's table is partial and in-frame only. The sample contains 95,000 to 100,000 clones, approximately 96% of which appear only once. In germline, CDR1 is SGDLS, CDR2 YYNGEE. Between the trimmed V and J ends, which lost 1 base and 3 bases, there was a span of 11 bases. The CDR3 consists of 15 residues. This receptor was identified in a human donor in good health. Sequencing input: T cells isolated from PBMCs. V is TRBV9 and J is TRBJ2-1, with D uncertain. The CDR3: CASSVYGDGYNEQFF. CDR3 in DNA: TGTGCCAGCAGCGTATATGGAGACGGCTACAATGAGCAGTTCTTC.